The table lists the clone carrying this T cell receptor beta chain with a few counts. The antigen remains unidentified. This sample is drawn from a study of identical twins. Whole-study results and caveats: Memory repertoires showed no such pattern, whereas abundant cord blood beta clonotypes carried fewer insertions. Out-of-frame beta chain sequences displayed weaker excess sharing between twins.

The CDR3 is 15 amino acids. Trimming left V 6 bases short and J 2 bases short, with 11 bases between. Looked up from germline, CDR1 is MNHNS and CDR2 is SASEGT. After template switching added a universal primer site, the resulting cDNA carried unique molecular identifiers. TCRdb ran MiXCR on the 5' RACE reads and lists one entry per CDR3 protein. The table lists about 570,000 distinct CDR3 sequences, 9.6% of them singletons. This same sample was also taken into another study, of yellow fever vaccine responses in identical twins.

The sequenced material came from PBMCs. This sequence originates from a woman aged 18-29 years in good health. This chain uses TRBV6-1 with TRBJ2-6; possibly TRBD1 for D (5 bases). CDR3 nucleotide sequence: TGTGCCAGCAGGACCAAGGGGACTGGGGCCAACGTCCTGACTTTC. It translates to CASRTKGTGANVLTF.